These T cell receptor beta chains were read from a single sample in a study of CD8 T cells in ankylosing spondylitis. TCRdb called the 5' RACE reads again in MiXCR, with one record for every CDR3 protein. This table holds roughly 700,000 distinct CDR3 sequences, about 20% found once. The sample was blood, either unsorted or a sorted T cell fraction (not recorded which). Every receptor here comes from a male donor with ankylosing spondylitis. Both conserved end residues are part of each CDR3. D genes are given only for firm matches. Clone size is not always given. Where it is, it says once, few, many or a class for expanded clones.

cdr3_aa | cdr3_nt | j_call | v_call | d_call | cdr3_length | clone_size
CASSIKTGFTGELFF | TGTGCCAGCAGTATAAAGACAGGGTTCACCGGGGAGCTGTTTTTT | TRBJ2-2 | TRBV12-3/TRBV12-4 | TRBD1 | 15 | many
CASIGVLNTEAFF | TGTGCCAGCATTGGGGTCCTGAACACTGAAGCTTTCTTT | TRBJ1-1 | TRBV7-9 | . | 13 | .
CSAIGQTNTGELFF | TGCAGTGCGATAGGACAGACCAACACCGGGGAGCTGTTTTTT | TRBJ2-2 | TRBV20-1 | . | 14 | many
CASSLGTVQSSGNTIYF | TGTGCCAGCAGCCTAGGGACAGTCCAGAGCTCTGGAAACACCATATATTTT | TRBJ1-3 | TRBV12-3/TRBV12-4 | TRBD1 | 17 | few
CASSPGHLFMNTEAFF | TGCGCCAGCAGCCCGGGCCACCTCTTCATGAACACTGAAGCTTTCTTT | TRBJ1-1 | TRBV5-1 | . | 16 | .
CASSQGWQGGDEQYF | TGCGCCAGCAGCCAAGGATGGCAGGGCGGCGACGAGCAGTACTTC | TRBJ2-7 | TRBV4-1 | . | 15 | .
CASSPRGAWPSTDTQYF | TGTGCCAGCAGCCCACGGGGAGCGTGGCCTAGCACAGATACGCAGTATTTT | TRBJ2-3 | TRBV4-2 | . | 17 | .
CASSLRTGRDSPLHF | TGTGCCAGCAGCTTACGGACAGGGAGGGATTCACCCCTCCACTTT | TRBJ1-6 | TRBV7-3 | TRBD1 | 15 | .
CSASPGTSGYEQYF | TGCAGTGCTAGCCCCGGGACTAGCGGTTACGAGCAGTACTTC | TRBJ2-7 | TRBV20-1 | TRBD2 | 14 | once
CASTPTLGVYNEQFF | TGCGCCAGCACCCCAACTTTGGGGGTATACAATGAGCAGTTCTTC | TRBJ2-1 | TRBV5-1 | . | 15 | .
CASSEQRTGTNYGYTF | TGTGCCAGCAGTGAACAGCGGACAGGGACTAACTATGGCTACACCTTC | TRBJ1-2 | TRBV2 | TRBD1 | 16 | .
CSVEYRGIAYNEQFF | TGCAGCGTTGAATACAGGGGGATCGCCTACAATGAGCAGTTCTTC | TRBJ2-1 | TRBV29-1 | TRBD1 | 15 | many
CASSGGTGGDEQFF | TGTGCCAGCAGTGGGGGGACAGGGGGCGATGAGCAGTTCTTC | TRBJ2-1 | TRBV6-4 | TRBD1 | 14 | many
CASSQDNSGSTNTGELFF | TGTGCCAGCAGCCAAGACAATAGCGGGAGCACTAACACCGGGGAGCTGTTTTTT | TRBJ2-2 | TRBV3-1 | TRBD2 | 18 | few
CASSHGEPHEQFF | TGTGCCAGCAGCCACGGGGAGCCCCATGAGCAGTTCTTC | TRBJ2-1 | TRBV7-8 | . | 13 | few
CASSLRSPLYNEQFF | TGTGCCAGCAGCCTGAGATCACCCCTATACAATGAGCAGTTCTTC | TRBJ2-1 | TRBV3-1 | . | 15 | .
CAGLADANTGELFF | TGTGCCGGACTAGCGGACGCGAACACCGGGGAGCTGTTTTTT | TRBJ2-2 | TRBV12-3/TRBV12-4 | TRBD2 | 14 | few
CSVGPSTGNYGYTF | TGCAGCGTCGGACCCTCGACTGGTAACTATGGCTACACCTTC | TRBJ1-2 | TRBV29-1 | . | 14 | .
CASSEDRGWYEQYF | TGTGCCAGCAGCGAGGACAGGGGGTGGTACGAGCAGTACTTC | TRBJ2-7 | TRBV7-9 | TRBD1 | 14 | few
CASSLGVSRGPGEDTQYF | TGCGCCAGCAGCTTGGGGGTTAGCAGGGGGCCTGGTGAAGATACGCAGTATTTT | TRBJ2-3 | TRBV5-1 | TRBD1 | 18 | .
CASRHLQGAEAFF | TGTGCCAGCAGGCACTTACAGGGGGCTGAAGCTTTCTTT | TRBJ1-1 | TRBV6-2/TRBV6-3 | TRBD1 | 13 | .
CSARAPATSYEQYF | TGCAGTGCTAGAGCCCCGGCTACCTCCTACGAGCAGTACTTC | TRBJ2-7 | TRBV20-1 | . | 14 | .
CASSLDDTGELFF | TGCGCCAGCAGCTTGGACGACACCGGGGAGCTGTTTTTT | TRBJ2-2 | TRBV5-1 | . | 13 | many